This T cell receptor beta chain was found in a study of control samples from healthy donors and cancer patients. CDR3 length: 13 residues. Germline CDR1 reads WNHNN; CDR2 reads SYGVQD (reference sequence). The germline V and J ends were trimmed by 2 bases and 8 bases, with 9 bases remaining between them. Data came from immunoSEQ multiplex PCR; TCRdb stores just in-frame clones and leaves some out. The sample comprises about 160,000 clones, around 95% of which are singletons, and around 8% rests with the top ten. Sequencing was performed on blood. The genes are TRBV10-1 and TRBJ2-2; D remains unclear. This clonotype was sampled from a woman in her forties in good health. CDR3 sequence: CASSEGSRGELFF. The CDR3 nucleotides are TGCGCCAGCAGTGAGGGGTCTCGGGGGGAGCTGTTTTTT.